This TCR beta chain is drawn from a study of immune cell composition in non-small cell lung cancer. Study-level information: Most cases were lung adenocarcinoma or squamous cell carcinoma. Overall study findings and caveats: It was not proven that tumour-reactive clones equal dominant tumour-associated clones. Overall clonality, unlike maximal tumour-associated clone frequency, did not predict TIL reactivity.

About this clone: Its antigen remains unidentified.

This CDR3 is 16 amino acids long. Looked up from germline, CDR1 is SGHRS and CDR2 is YFSETQ. V was trimmed by 2 bases and J by 2 bases, leaving 11 bases between them. TCRdb's copy holds only in-frame clones and misses some; the assay was immunoSEQ multiplex PCR. The profile shows roughly 14,000 clones, roughly 69% of them singletons. The material sequenced was lung tumor tissue. This TCR was sampled from a human donor with non-small cell lung cancer. The V and J genes are TRBV5-1 and TRBJ2-6, with D perhaps TRBD1 (6 bases). The CDR3 loop reads CASSLQGFPGANVLTF. CDR3 DNA sequence: TGCGCCAGCAGCTTACAGGGATTTCCTGGGGCCAACGTCCTGACTTTC.